This T cell receptor beta chain was obtained from a study of T cells in women clearing cervical HPV infection. About the study: Case blood was drawn when the lesion was first found; control blood after infection became undetectable.

Cervical HPV DNA detected by MY09/MY11 PCR, typed by dot-blot. The CDR3 length is 18 residues. Germline V gene lookup returns CDR1 SGDLS and CDR2 YYNGEE. Trimming removed 3 bases from V and 4 bases from J; junction bases left unmatched: 13. TCR beta CDR3 amplified by multiplex PCR from approximately 1,100 ng genomic DNA. Generated by immunoSEQ multiplex PCR, the TCRdb table keeps only in-frame clones and is missing some. This table holds about 25,000 clones. Concerning this clone itself: The CDR3 extends 3 residues past the end of the read, so its final part is completed from the germline J gene.

The receptor was derived from a woman between 18 and 75 years old with a cervical HPV16 infection that either progressed to CIN3+ or cleared (not recorded which). The chain is built from TRBV9 and TRBJ2-1; TRBD2 agrees at 10 bases. The specimen sequenced was blood buffy coat. CDR3 residues: CASSDSLAGDTKYNEQFF. The part of the CDR3 DNA that was read is TGTGCCAGCAGCGATAGCCTAGCGGGGGACACAAAATACAATGAG.